The sample holds one count of the clone carrying this T cell receptor beta chain. Its specificity is not known. This sample is drawn from a study of radiotherapy plus CTLA-4 blockade in lung cancer. CDR1 SGHVS and CDR2 FNYEAQ come from the germline V gene. V shed 3 bases and J shed 4 bases, with 12 bases lying between them. The CDR3 has 14 residues. Assay: immunoSEQ multiplex PCR; the TCRdb copy retains only in-frame clones and omits some. Of 85,000 to 120,000 clones listed, around 85% are singletons. Notes on the study in general: Early clonal dynamics of blood T cells, together with interferon-beta, were reported as the best response predictor.

This chain connects TRBV7-6 to TRBJ2-5; D could derive from TRBD1 or TRBD2 (5 bases each). The sample in question was peripheral blood, obtained from a patient treated with radiotherapy plus ipilimumab. This TCR derives from a human donor with non-small cell lung cancer that progressed on radiotherapy plus ipilimumab. Some clones in this sample may be carry-over from other donors' samples. The CDR3 loop reads CASSFGGTGETQYF. The CDR3 region has the DNA TGTGCCAGCAGCTTTGGGGGAACTGGAGAGACCCAGTACTTC.